This TCR beta chain was sequenced for a study of T cell changes during pregnancy in multiple sclerosis. Sequenced by immunoSEQ multiplex PCR; TCRdb stores in-frame clones only, minus some. There are roughly 57,000 clones in the sample; 70% to 90% occur only once, and under 3% lies in the top ten. V shed 5 bases and J 5 bases; nucleotides not matched to a gene: 14. This CDR3 has 16 residues. In germline, CDR1 is SGHRS, CDR2 YFSETQ. The clonotype comes from a female donor with multiple sclerosis, enrolled in a pregnancy study. The chain links TRBV5-1 to TRBJ2-5; 8 bases are shared with TRBD2. The sample consisted of peripheral blood, taken in the first trimester of pregnancy. The CDR3 DNA reads TGCGCCAGCAGTCGAACCGGGAGGGCCGATTGGGAGACCCAGTACTTC. This sequence encodes CASSRTGRADWETQYF.